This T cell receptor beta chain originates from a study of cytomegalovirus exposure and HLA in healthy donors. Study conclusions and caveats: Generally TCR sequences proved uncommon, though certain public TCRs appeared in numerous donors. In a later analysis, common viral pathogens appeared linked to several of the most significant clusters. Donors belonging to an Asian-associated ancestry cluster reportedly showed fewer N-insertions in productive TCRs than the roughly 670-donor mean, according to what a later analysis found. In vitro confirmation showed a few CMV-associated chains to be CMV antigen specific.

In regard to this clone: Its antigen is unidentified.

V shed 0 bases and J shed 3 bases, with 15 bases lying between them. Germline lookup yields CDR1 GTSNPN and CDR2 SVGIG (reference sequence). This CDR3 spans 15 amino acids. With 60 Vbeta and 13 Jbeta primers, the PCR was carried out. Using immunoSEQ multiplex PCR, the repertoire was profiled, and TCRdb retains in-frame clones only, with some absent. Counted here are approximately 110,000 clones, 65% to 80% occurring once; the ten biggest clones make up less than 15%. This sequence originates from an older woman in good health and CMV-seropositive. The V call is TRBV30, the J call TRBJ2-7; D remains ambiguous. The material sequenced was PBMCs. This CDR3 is CAWSVLWKINYEQYF. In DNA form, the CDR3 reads TGTGCCTGGAGTGTACTATGGAAAATCAACTACGAGCAGTACTTC.